The 31 T cell receptor beta chains given below trace back to one sample, sequenced in a study of PD-1 blockade in mismatch repair-deficient tumors. Clones were read by immunoSEQ multiplex PCR, and TCRdb kept only the in-frame ones, dropping some. This table has 120,000 or so clones, 88% appearing once. Material: peripheral blood, obtained approximately 71 weeks after starting pembrolizumab. The receptors come from an adult with mismatch repair-deficient cancer.

The chain is built from TRBV6-1 and TRBJ1-3; D call uncertain. The CDR3 covers 11 residues. The V gene lost 5 bases and the J gene lost 7 bases, with 6 bases spanning the gap. The germline V gene encodes CDR1 MNHNS and CDR2 SASEGT. CDR3 bases: TGTGCCAGCAGTTTAGGGAACACCATATATTTT. It specifies CASSLGNTIYF.

The rearrangement joins TRBV18 to TRBJ1-3, with D unclear. CDR3 length equals 16 residues. V was shortened by 1 base and J by 3 bases, with 13 bases between the two germline ends. Germline V gene sequence: CDR1 KGHSH, CDR2 LQKENI. The CDR3 DNA reads TGTGCCAGCTCACCACAACGGAGTTTTGGTGGAAACACCATATATTTT. Its translation is CASSPQRSFGGNTIYF.

The chain combines TRBV20-1 with TRBJ2-1, with D perhaps TRBD2 (5 bases). This CDR3 contains 11 residues. Germline V gives CDR1 DFQATT, CDR2 SNEGSKA (reference sequence). With 3 bases removed from V and 7 bases from J, the gap between germline ends came to 7 bases. The CDR3 region has the DNA TGCAGTGCTAGCGGGGAAAATGAGCAGTTCTTC. It is translated as CSASGENEQFF.

V is TRBV5-1 and J is TRBJ2-7; 8 nucleotides line up with TRBD2. Germline V gene data show CDR1 as SGHRS and CDR2 as YFSETQ. V was clipped by 0 bases and J by 3 bases; unmatched bases: 11. This CDR3 region has 17 residues. In nucleotides, the CDR3 is TGCGCCAGCAGCTTGGATATTACGGGACTAGGGAACTACGAGCAGTACTTC. Protein product: CASSLDITGLGNYEQYF.

This clone was observed once. The chain has TRBV6-5 and TRBJ2-1; D is undetermined. CDR3 size: 15 residues. Trimming removed 3 bases from V and 6 bases from J, with 15 bases in between. Germline CDR1 and CDR2: MNHEY and SVGAGI. CDR3 amino acids: CASSYSRKGLNEQFF. The CDR3 DNA reads as TGTGCCAGCAGTTATTCGAGGAAGGGCCTCAATGAGCAGTTCTTC.

The CDR3 region is CASSQDEGGGPGEQYF. CDR3 nucleotide sequence: TGTGCCAGCAGCCAAGATGAAGGGGGAGGGCCGGGAGAGCAGTACTTC. This chain uses TRBV4-2 with TRBJ2-7, with D perhaps TRBD2 (7 bases). The CDR3 is 16 amino acids. Germline values: CDR1 LGHNA, CDR2 YNFKEQ. Trimming left V 0 bases short and J 7 bases short, with 19 bases between.

The CDR3 is CSVQPNWGRHYEQYF. For the CDR3, the DNA is TGCAGCGTCCAACCAAACTGGGGCCGACACTACGAGCAGTACTTC. This chain links TRBV29-1 with TRBJ2-7; possibly TRBD1 for D (5 bases). V was shortened by 6 bases and J by 3 bases, with 21 bases between the two germline ends. Germline CDR1 reads SQVTM; CDR2 reads ANQGSEA. This CDR3 has 15 amino acids.

V is TRBV30 and J is TRBJ2-5; 8 nucleotides align to TRBD1. V lost 1 base and J lost 5; bases outside the gene matches: 0. CDR1 and CDR2 from the germline V gene are GTSNPN and SVGIG (reference sequence). CDR3 length equals 12 residues. The CDR3 loop is CAWSAGGETQYF. The CDR3 DNA follows: TGTGCCTGGAGTGCAGGGGGCGAGACCCAGTACTTC.

This chain uses TRBV7-9 with TRBJ2-2; TRBD2 matches at 10 bases. The germline gives CDR1 SEHNR, CDR2 FQNEAQ (reference sequence). Trimming cost V 1 base and J 4 bases; bases outside gene matches: 12. This CDR3 spans 19 amino acids. CDR3 residues: CASSLDRLAGDPSTGELFF. CDR3 nucleotides: TGTGCCAGCAGCTTAGATCGGCTAGCGGGAGACCCGAGCACCGGGGAGCTGTTTTTT.

The chain recombines TRBV6-6 with TRBJ2-7; D is uncertain. The CDR3 sequence is 14 residues long. The V end was cut by 0 bases, the J end by 0 bases, with 6 bases between. CDR1 and CDR2 from the germline V gene are MNHNY and SVGAGI (reference sequence). DNA for the CDR3: TGTGCCAGCAGTTACTCGGTTACCTCCTACGAGCAGTACTTC. This codes for CASSYSVTSYEQYF.

This rearrangement joins TRBV27 to TRBJ2-1; TRBD2 matches at 7 bases. Trimming took 0 bases from V and 7 from J; bases not matched to a gene: 3. Germline loops: CDR1 MNHEY, CDR2 SMNVEV (reference sequence). The CDR3 covers 14 residues. The CDR3 sequence: CASSLSGGKNEQFF. The CDR3, as DNA: TGTGCCAGCAGTTTATCGGGGGGGAAGAATGAGCAGTTCTTC.

This clone was picked up a small number of times. The rearrangement joins TRBV29-1 to TRBJ1-4, with TRBD1 matching over 9 bases. V lost 6 bases, J lost 6 bases, and 5 bases stayed unmatched. This CDR3 region has 13 residues. Per germline, CDR1 SQVTM and CDR2 ANQGSEA. The CDR3 nucleotides are TGCAGCGTCACCCGGACAGGGGATGAAAAACTGTTTTTT. Its protein is CSVTRTGDEKLFF. Based on the CDR3 plus reference TRBV29-1 and TRBJ1-4, the full variable domain is SAVISQKPSRDICQRGTSLTIQCQVDSQVTMMFWYRQQPGQSLTLIATANQGSEATYESGFVIDKFPISRPNLTFSTLTVSNMSPEDSSIYLCSVTRTGDEKLFFGSGTQLSVL.

This clone was found once. The chain combines TRBV7-2 with TRBJ1-1; 7 nucleotides agree with TRBD1. The germline CDR1 and CDR2 sequences are SGHTA and FQGNSA. The CDR3 covers 15 residues. The trim removed 2 bases at V and 0 bases at J, leaving 3 bases unmatched. CDR3 sequence reads: CASSLPGQVNTEAFF. The CDR3 coding sequence is TGTGCCAGCAGCTTACCCGGACAGGTGAACACTGAAGCTTTCTTT.

The rearrangement joins TRBV19 to TRBJ2-2, with D tentatively TRBD2 (6 bases). Germline V gives CDR1 LNHDA, CDR2 SQIVND (reference sequence). Trimming shortened V by 7 bases and J by 0 bases, and 15 bases separated the two germline ends. The CDR3 contains 16 residues. The CDR3 region is CASIGGLAANTGELFF. CDR3 DNA: TGTGCCAGTATCGGGGGTCTCGCCGCGAACACCGGGGAGCTGTTTTTT.

V usage is TRBV7-9 and J usage is TRBJ2-2, with D hard to call. The CDR3 is 14 amino acids. Germline V gene data show CDR1 as SEHNR and CDR2 as FQNEAQ (reference sequence). Trimming removed 5 bases at V and 1 base at J, with 8 bases between. The DNA for the CDR3 is TGTGCCAGCAGCGGCCGACAGAACACCGGGGAGCTGTTTTTT. Protein: CASSGRQNTGELFF.

The V gene is TRBV9, the J gene TRBJ2-5, with 7 bases fitting TRBD2. The germline V gene encodes CDR1 SGDLS and CDR2 YYNGEE. This CDR3 has 14 amino acids. J lost 4 bases, V lost 3 bases, and 6 bases had no gene match. DNA for the CDR3: TGTGCCAGCAGCGCGGGGACTACCCTAGAGACCCAGTACTTC. The encoded protein is CASSAGTTLETQYF. Supplemented by reference TRBV9 and TRBJ2-5, the full variable domain reads DSGVTQTPKHLITATGQRVTLRCSPRSGDLSVYWYQQSLDQGLQFLIQYYNGEERAKGNILERFSAQQFPDLHSELNLSSLELGDSALYFCASSAGTTLETQYFGPGTRLLVL.

This chain joins TRBV20-1 and TRBJ2-5; 10 nucleotides match TRBD2. The V gene's germline CDR1 is DFQATT and CDR2 SNEGSKA (reference sequence). V dropped 2 bases and J dropped 13; count of bases not matched to a gene: 4. There are 11 residues in the CDR3. CDR3 bases: TGCAGTGCTAGACTAGCGGGAGACACGTACTTC. Translating gives CSARLAGDTYF.

The V and J genes are TRBV5-1 and TRBJ1-4, with 10 bases identical to TRBD1. The CDR3 has 16 residues. The V gene end was trimmed by 2 bases and the J gene end by 5 bases; junction bases not matched to a gene: 6. CDR1 is SGHRS and CDR2 is YFSETQ in the germline V gene. CDR3 bases: TGCGCCAGCAGCTTTACAAGGGGACAGGGGAATGAAAAACTGTTTTTT. It specifies CASSFTRGQGNEKLFF.

Here the CDR3 DNA reads TGCGCCAGCAGCCAAGGGAAAGGTTGGACAGAGAATGAGCAGTTCTTC. Its translation: CASSQGKGWTENEQFF. The rearrangement links TRBV4-1 to TRBJ2-1; tentatively, D is TRBD1 (6 bases). This CDR3 comprises 16 residues. Trimming shortened V by 1 base and J by 7 bases, and 17 bases separated the two germline ends. The germline gives CDR1 MGHRA, CDR2 YSYEKL.

This rearrangement joins TRBV27 to TRBJ2-7; possibly TRBD2 for D (6 bases). The V end lost 3 bases, the J end lost 4 bases, and 13 bases lay between the germline ends. This CDR3 has 14 residues. The V gene's germline CDR1 is MNHEY and CDR2 SMNVEV (reference sequence). CDR3 sequence: CASSFRLDAYEQYF. DNA of the CDR3: TGTGCCAGCAGTTTCAGACTAGACGCATACGAGCAGTACTTC.

The chain links TRBV5-4 to TRBJ2-7; D may be TRBD1 or TRBD2 (5 bases each). V was shortened by 5 bases and J by 5 bases, with 14 bases between the two germline ends. CDR1 and CDR2 from the germline V gene are SGHNT and YYREEE (reference sequence). The CDR3 is 13 amino acids. CDR3 sequence reads: CASRTAGADEQYF. The CDR3 region has the DNA TGTGCCAGCAGAACGGCCGGGGCGGACGAGCAGTACTTC. The full variable domain, rest sourced from reference TRBV5-4 and TRBJ2-7, is ETGVTQSPTHLIKTRGQQVTLRCSSQSGHNTVSWYQQALGQGPQFIFQYYREEENGRGNFPPRFSGLQFPNYSSELNVNALELDDSALYLCASRTAGADEQYFGPGTRLTVT.

V gene TRBV18 combines with J gene TRBJ1-1; D remains unclear. CDR3 size: 15 residues. Germline lookup yields CDR1 KGHSH and CDR2 LQKENI. The V end lost 3 bases, the J end lost 0 bases, and 11 bases lay between the germline ends. CDR3 residues: CASSPAVLVNTEAFF. The CDR3, as DNA: TGTGCCAGCTCACCGGCGGTTCTTGTGAACACTGAAGCTTTCTTT.

The CDR3 is CASGPLTAQYF. In DNA, the CDR3 is TGTGCCAGTGGCCCTTTGACGGCGCAGTACTTC. This chain connects TRBV19 to TRBJ2-7; D is undetermined. Looked up from germline, CDR1 is LNHDA and CDR2 is SQIVND (reference sequence). CDR3 length: 11 amino acids. With 8 bases removed from V and 9 bases from J, the gap between germline ends came to 14 bases.

This clone is a singleton in its sample. The rearrangement uses TRBV7-9 and TRBJ2-2; tentatively, D is TRBD2 (6 bases). The CDR3 runs 15 residues. Germline V gene data show CDR1 as SEHNR and CDR2 as FQNEAQ (reference sequence). With 8 bases removed from V and 2 bases from J, the gap between germline ends came to 15 bases. The CDR3 is CASLNRGYNTGELFF. The DNA for the CDR3 is TGTGCCAGCCTAAATCGGGGGTACAACACCGGGGAGCTGTTTTTT.

CDR3 coding DNA: TGTGCCAGCAGCTCCCCCGGTAGGGGCCTACGCCGAGATACGCAGTATTTT. This sequence encodes CASSSPGRGLRRDTQYF. V gene TRBV7-9 combines with J gene TRBJ2-3; possible D gene TRBD1, 5 bases. Between the trimmed V and J ends, which lost 4 bases and 5 bases, there was a span of 22 bases. Looked up from germline, CDR1 is SEHNR and CDR2 is FQNEAQ (reference sequence). This CDR3 spans 17 amino acids.

This chain uses TRBV27 with TRBJ2-1; possibly TRBD1 for D (6 bases). The germline V gene has CDR1 MNHEY and CDR2 SMNVEV (reference sequence). The V end lost 3 bases, the J end lost 6 bases, and 15 bases lay between the germline ends. The CDR3 totals 15 residues. CDR3 DNA: TGTGCCAGCAGTTTTGGGACATTAAGGGGCAATGAGCAGTTCTTC. It is translated as CASSFGTLRGNEQFF.

The rearrangement links TRBV7-8 to TRBJ2-3, with D perhaps TRBD2 (6 bases). The V end lost 8 bases, the J end lost 4 bases, and 16 bases lay between the germline ends. Per germline, CDR1 SGHVS and CDR2 FQNEAQ. The CDR3 has 14 residues. The CDR3 DNA is TGTGCCAGCGGCCGGCGGGGCGGCGCAGATACGCAGTATTTT. This encodes CASGRRGGADTQYF.

V and J are TRBV11-3 and TRBJ2-7; a possible D gene is TRBD2 (5 bases). The length of the CDR3 is 14 residues. V was cut by 2 bases and J by 3 bases, with 11 bases left in between. Germline values: CDR1 SGHNT, CDR2 YENEEA. The CDR3, as DNA: TGTGCCAGCAGCTTAAACCCGGGGATCTACGAGCAGTACTTC. Translation: CASSLNPGIYEQYF. Using reference TRBV11-3 and TRBJ2-7 for the parts outside the CDR3, the full variable domain is EAGVVQSPRYKIIEKKQPVAFWCNPISGHNTLYWYLQNLGQGPELLIRYENEEAVDDSQLPKDRFSAERLKGVDSTLKIQPAELGDSAVYLCASSLNPGIYEQYFGPGTRLTVT.

The CDR3 bases are TGTGCCAGCAGGACCACCTACGAGCAGTACTTC. Translation: CASRTTYEQYF. The V call is TRBV21-1, the J call TRBJ2-7. TRBV21-1 is a pseudogene segment. The CDR3 is 11 amino acids.

The chain joins TRBV7-3 to TRBJ2-3, with a tentative D call TRBD1 (5 bases). Trimming stripped 5 bases from V and 6 bases from J, with 12 bases between. CDR1 is SGHTA, CDR2 FQGTGA, per germline. The CDR3 is 13 residues long. The DNA of the CDR3 is TGTGCCAGCAGCCCGGTTGGGGCGGATACGCAGTATTTT. It translates to CASSPVGADTQYF.

This clone turned up a few times. The chain employs TRBV4-1 and TRBJ2-7, with D tentatively TRBD1 or TRBD2 (5 bases each). Germline values: CDR1 MGHRA, CDR2 YSYEKL. The CDR3 is 16 residues long. V lost 1 base to trimming and J lost 3 bases, with 16 bases between them. The CDR3 DNA is TGCGCCAGCAGCCAAGTTTTTGGCCCGGGGCACTACGAGCAGTACTTC. Protein sequence: CASSQVFGPGHYEQYF.